The source of this T cell receptor (beta chain) is a study of OX40 agonist ivuxolimab in advanced cancers. Study at large: Anti-PD-1, anti-PD-L1 or anti-CTLA-4 therapy given earlier was allowed, and 40% had some. General observations from the study: At doses 0.1 to 3.0 mg/kg, CD4+ and CD8+ clones expanded.

The V and J ends lost 1 base and 2 bases, in that order; junction bases with no gene match: 8. This CDR3 has 17 amino acids. The germline gives CDR1 SGHTA, CDR2 FQGNSA. Points on this clone: Its target is unknown.

The protocol was immunoSEQ multiplex PCR, while the TCRdb copy is restricted to in-frame clones and leaves out a portion. The data hold tens of thousands of clones, with 88% observed a single time. The sample in question was CD4+ or CD8+ T cells sorted from blood, obtained in a trial of the OX40 agonist ivuxolimab. The J gene is TRBJ2-3, the V gene TRBV7-2; TRBD2 matches 8 bases. This sequence was found in an adult with an advanced solid tumor such as melanoma, head and neck, liver or kidney cancer. CDR3 coding DNA: TGTGCCAGCAGCTTAGGACCAGCGGGGGTTACCACAGATACGCAGTATTTT. Protein sequence: CASSLGPAGVTTDTQYF.